This T cell receptor beta chain was sequenced in a study of shared clonotypes between healthy human individuals. This table comes from immunoSEQ multiplex PCR, and its TCRdb copy is limited to in-frame clones, with some not included. The sample lists 400,000 to 600,000 clones, 60% to 80% occurring once. Per the germline V gene, CDR1 is WSHSY and CDR2 is SAAADI. The CDR3 is 14 residues long. V lost 7 bases and J 2 bases, leaving 12 bases between the germline ends. To note about this clone: Its target is not known.

The study's findings and limits: Researchers sampled only blood; tissue repertoires likely differ.

The clonotype originates from a woman in her thirties or forties in good health. Some clones in this sample may be carry-over from other donors' samples. The rearrangement uses TRBV10-2 and TRBJ2-1; maybe TRBD1 (6 bases). Material: PBMCs. CDR3 DNA sequence: TGCGCCAGCACTAGGGACAAGACCTACAATGAGCAGTTCTTC. Protein sequence: CASTRDKTYNEQFF.